This T cell receptor (beta chain) is from a study of T cell repertoires in cytomegalovirus infection. MiXCR, applied by TCRdb to the reads, yields one record per CDR3 protein. The table records 490,000 or so distinct CDR3 sequences, roughly 10% of them present only once. With 5 bases removed from V and 4 bases from J, the gap between germline ends came to 15 bases. The CDR3 consists of 14 residues. CDR1 is LNHDA and CDR2 is SQIVND in the germline V gene (reference sequence). This clonotype was counted only a few times. The J gene is TRBJ2-7, the V gene TRBV19, with D perhaps TRBD2 (6 bases). Specimen: PBMCs. The sequence derives from a human donor in good health (CMV status not recorded). Some clones in this sample may be carry-over from other donors' samples. The CDR3 coding sequence is TGTGCCAGTAGTCCCGTCGGGACTCTTTACGAGCAGTACTTC. Translation gives CASSPVGTLYEQYF.